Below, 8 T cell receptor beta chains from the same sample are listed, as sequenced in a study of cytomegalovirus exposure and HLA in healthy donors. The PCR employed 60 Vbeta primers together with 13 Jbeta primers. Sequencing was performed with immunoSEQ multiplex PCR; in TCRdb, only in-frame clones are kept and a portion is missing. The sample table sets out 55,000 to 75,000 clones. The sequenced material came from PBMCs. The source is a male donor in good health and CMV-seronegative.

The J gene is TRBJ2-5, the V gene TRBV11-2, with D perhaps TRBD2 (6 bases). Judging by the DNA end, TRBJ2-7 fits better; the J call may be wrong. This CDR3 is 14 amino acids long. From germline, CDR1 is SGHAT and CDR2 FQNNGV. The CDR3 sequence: CASSLQRVSYEQYF. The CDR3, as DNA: TGTGCCAGCAGCTTACAGCGGGTCTCCTACGAGCAGTACTTC.

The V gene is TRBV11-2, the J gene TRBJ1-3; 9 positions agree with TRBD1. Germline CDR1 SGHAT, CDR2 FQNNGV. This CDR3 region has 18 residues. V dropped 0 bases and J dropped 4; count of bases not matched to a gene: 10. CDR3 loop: CASSLDRYGTGSGNTIYF. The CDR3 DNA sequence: TGTGCCAGCAGCTTAGACCGTTACGGGACAGGGTCCGGAAACACCATATATTTT.

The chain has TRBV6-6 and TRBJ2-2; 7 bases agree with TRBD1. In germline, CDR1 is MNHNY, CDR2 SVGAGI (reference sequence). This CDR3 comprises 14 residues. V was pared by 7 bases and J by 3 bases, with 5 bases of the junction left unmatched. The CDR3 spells CASKNRGHTGELFF. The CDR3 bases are TGTGCCAGCAAGAACAGGGGTCACACCGGGGAGCTGTTTTTT.

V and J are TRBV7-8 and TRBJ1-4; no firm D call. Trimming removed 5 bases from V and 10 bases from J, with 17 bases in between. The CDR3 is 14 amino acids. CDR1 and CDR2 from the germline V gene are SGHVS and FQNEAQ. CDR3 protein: CASSQVRAGGKLFF. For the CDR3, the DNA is TGTGCCAGCAGCCAGGTCCGGGCCGGAGGAAAACTGTTTTTT. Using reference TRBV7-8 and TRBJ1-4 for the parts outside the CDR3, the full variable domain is GAGVSQSPRYKVAKRGQDVALRCDPISGHVSLFWYQQALGQGPEFLTYFQNEAQLDKSGLPSDRFFAERPEGSVSTLKIQRTQQEDSAVYLCASSQVRAGGKLFFGSGTQLSVL.

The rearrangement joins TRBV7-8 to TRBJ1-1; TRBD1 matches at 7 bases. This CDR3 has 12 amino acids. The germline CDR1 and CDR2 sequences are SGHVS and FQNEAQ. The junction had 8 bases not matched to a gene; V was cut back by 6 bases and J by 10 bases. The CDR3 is CASRDRRRVAFF. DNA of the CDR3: TGTGCCAGCAGGGACAGGCGACGGGTAGCTTTCTTT. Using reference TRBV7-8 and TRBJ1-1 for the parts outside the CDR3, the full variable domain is GAGVSQSPRYKVAKRGQDVALRCDPISGHVSLFWYQQALGQGPEFLTYFQNEAQLDKSGLPSDRFFAERPEGSVSTLKIQRTQQEDSAVYLCASRDRRRVAFFGQGTRLTVV.

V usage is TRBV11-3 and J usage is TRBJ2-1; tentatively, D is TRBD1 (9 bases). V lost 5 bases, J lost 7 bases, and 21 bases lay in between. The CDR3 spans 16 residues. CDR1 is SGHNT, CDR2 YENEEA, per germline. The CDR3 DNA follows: TGTGCCAGCAGCCGGGGGGGGACAGGGTCAGGGAATGAGCAGTTCTTC. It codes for CASSRGGTGSGNEQFF.

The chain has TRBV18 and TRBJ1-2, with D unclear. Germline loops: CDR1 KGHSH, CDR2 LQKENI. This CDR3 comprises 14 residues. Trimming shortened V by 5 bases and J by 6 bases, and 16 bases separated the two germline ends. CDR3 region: CASSGTRSDNGYTF. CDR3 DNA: TGTGCCAGCTCAGGAACTAGGTCGGATAATGGCTACACCTTC.

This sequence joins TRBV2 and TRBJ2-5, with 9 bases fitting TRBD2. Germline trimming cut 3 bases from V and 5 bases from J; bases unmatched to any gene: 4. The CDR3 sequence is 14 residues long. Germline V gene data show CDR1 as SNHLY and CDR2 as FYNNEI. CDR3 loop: CASSDPSGAETQYF. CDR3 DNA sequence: TGTGCCAGCAGTGACCCTAGCGGGGCTGAGACCCAGTACTTC.